The T cell receptor (beta chain) under discussion was sequenced for a study of blood T cell repertoires in COVID-19. Overall study context: In each case, the material was cDNA or gDNA derived from T cells, B-cell-depleted T cells, or PBMCs.

Clones were read by immunoSEQ multiplex PCR, and TCRdb kept only the in-frame ones, dropping some. The table includes 310,000 or so clones, approximately 88% detected once. The CDR3 spans 16 residues. Germline-derived CDR1 and CDR2 are SEHNR and FQNEAQ (reference sequence). V lost 1 base and J lost 3, with 13 bases in between. The rearrangement uses TRBV7-9 and TRBJ2-1; the D is unclear. Sequencing was carried out using PBMCs or T cells enriched from blood (not recorded which). The sequence was collected from a woman under 30 who had recovered from COVID-19. The CDR3 DNA is TGTGCCAGCAGCTTAGTGGGCAGCCCCCTCTACAATGAGCAGTTCTTC. It specifies CASSLVGSPLYNEQFF. Supplemented by reference TRBV7-9 and TRBJ2-1, the full variable domain reads DTGVSQNPRHKITKRGQNVTFRCDPISEHNRLYWYRQTLGQGPEFLTYFQNEAQLEKSRLLSDRFSAERPKGSFSTLEIQRTEQGDSAMYLCASSLVGSPLYNEQFFGPGTRLTVL.